This T cell receptor beta chain emerged from a study of blood T cell repertoires in COVID-19. The data were produced by immunoSEQ multiplex PCR, yet TCRdb's version contains in-frame clones alone and is incomplete. The sample shows about 130,000 clones, around four fifths of them seen only once. V lost 5 bases to trimming and J lost 10 bases; unmatched junction nucleotides: 11. In germline, CDR1 is SGHRS, CDR2 YFSETQ. This CDR3 region has 15 residues. The sequence was obtained from a man between 60 and 75 years old with acute or convalescent COVID-19. Source material: peripheral blood. The chain links TRBV5-1 to TRBJ2-1, with 11 bases that match TRBD2. The CDR3: CASSPGGLADREQFF. The CDR3 coding sequence is TGCGCCAGCAGTCCTGGGGGACTAGCGGACAGGGAGCAGTTCTTC.